This T cell receptor beta chain comes out of a study of T cell changes during pregnancy in multiple sclerosis. The CDR3 sequence is 17 residues long. After removal of 2 bases from V and 0 bases from J, the junction contained 10 bases not matched to a gene. Germline loops: CDR1 SGHVS, CDR2 FQNEAQ. Only in-frame clones appear in the TCRdb table, and some are missing; sequencing was by immunoSEQ multiplex PCR. The table lists approximately 70,000 clones, more than 85% of them singletons. The specimen was peripheral blood, collected in the first trimester of pregnancy. The origin of this receptor is a female donor with multiple sclerosis, enrolled in a pregnancy study. The chain employs TRBV7-8 and TRBJ2-7; 7 bases align to TRBD1. CDR3 amino acids: CASSLPRDSSSSYEQYF. CDR3 in DNA: TGTGCCAGCAGCTTACCGAGGGACAGCTCCAGCTCCTACGAGCAGTACTTC.